The 28 T cell receptor beta chains below were found in one sample sequenced in a study of shared clonotypes between healthy human individuals. Here immunoSEQ multiplex PCR was the method, and the copy in TCRdb shows in-frame clones only, minus some. The top ten clones hold 0.13% of a sample with millions of clones, roughly 96% of them seen once. The sample was naive CD4+ T cells sorted from blood. The subset here: CD45RA+ positively selected. Receptors were obtained from a man younger than 35 in good health.

The chain carries TRBV28 and TRBJ1-1, with D possibly matching TRBD1 (6 bases). The CDR3 extends over 16 amino acids. The germline V gene encodes CDR1 MDHEN and CDR2 SYDVKM. Deletions cut 6 bases from V and 3 bases from J, with 20 bases between. The CDR3 DNA is TGTGCCAGCAGCCATAACAGGTGGGGGGCCGACACTGAAGCTTTCTTT. It encodes CASSHNRWGADTEAFF.

The chain couples TRBV5-5 to TRBJ2-6; a possible D gene is TRBD1 (6 bases). This CDR3 has 15 amino acids. The germline V gene has CDR1 SGHKS and CDR2 YYEKEE (reference sequence). The V gene lost 4 bases and the J gene lost 0 bases, with 8 bases spanning the gap. The CDR3 protein is CASSTGFSGANVLTF. CDR3 DNA: TGTGCCAGCAGCACAGGGTTCTCTGGGGCCAACGTCCTGACTTTC.

The chain recombines TRBV28 with TRBJ2-1, with 8 bases fitting TRBD2. The CDR3 is 14 residues long. The V segment lost 6 bases and the J segment 4 bases; nucleotides outside the gene matches: 5. Germline V gene lookup returns CDR1 MDHEN and CDR2 SYDVKM. The CDR3 bases are TGTGCCAGCAGCAGGCGGGGGGCTTACAATGAGCAGTTCTTC. The encoded protein is CASSRRGAYNEQFF.

The rearrangement links TRBV6-4 to TRBJ1-1; 9 bases match TRBD1. This CDR3 comprises 14 residues. Germline assignment: CDR1 MRHNA and CDR2 SNTAGT. The trim removed 5 bases at V and 5 bases at J, leaving 6 bases unmatched. CDR3 amino acids: CASSFGTGRTEAFF. CDR3 bases: TGTGCCAGCAGTTTCGGGACAGGGCGGACTGAAGCTTTCTTT.

J is TRBJ2-3 and V is TRBV30; 7 nucleotides align to TRBD1. The CDR3 has 12 residues. Germline V gene data show CDR1 as GTSNPN and CDR2 as SVGIG (reference sequence). Germline trimming cut 8 bases from V and 1 base from J; bases unmatched to any gene: 3. CDR3 protein: CAVTGGTDTQYF. CDR3 DNA sequence: TGTGCCGTTACAGGGGGCACAGATACGCAGTATTTT.

V is TRBV10-3 and J is TRBJ2-5, with 7 bases identical to TRBD2. Germline CDR1 ENHRY, CDR2 SYGVKD. With 10 bases clipped from V and 4 bases from J, the junction kept 9 bases outside the gene matches. There are 13 residues in the CDR3. The DNA of the CDR3 is TGTGCCAGCGGAGCGGCTAGCGGAGAGACCCAGTACTTC. It codes for CASGAASGETQYF.

This sequence joins TRBV9 and TRBJ2-3; possible D gene TRBD2, 6 bases. Trimming shortened V by 3 bases and J by 8 bases, and 13 bases separated the two germline ends. This CDR3 is 13 amino acids long. Germline V lookup: CDR1 SGDLS, CDR2 YYNGEE. The CDR3, as DNA: TGTGCCAGCAGCGAGGACGGGACTGGTACGCAGTATTTT. Protein sequence: CASSEDGTGTQYF.

The rearrangement links TRBV2 to TRBJ1-1; D is unresolved. The CDR3 has 14 residues. Trimming took 10 bases from V and 4 from J, leaving 19 bases between them. Germline V lookup: CDR1 SNHLY, CDR2 FYNNEI. CDR3 sequence reads: CATTGRRIRTEAFF. DNA for the CDR3: TGTGCCACCACGGGTAGGAGGATTCGCACTGAAGCTTTCTTT.

The chain employs TRBV18 and TRBJ1-6; possibly TRBD1 for D (5 bases). Germline assignment: CDR1 KGHSH and CDR2 LQKENI. The CDR3 sequence is 15 residues long. V was trimmed by 3 bases and J by 9 bases, leaving 15 bases between them. The CDR3 sequence is CASSPDIFGASPLHF. The CDR3 bases are TGTGCCAGCTCACCGGACATTTTCGGGGCTTCACCCCTCCACTTT.

The V gene is TRBV6-6, the J gene TRBJ2-7; 7 nucleotides line up with TRBD1. V lost 4 bases and J lost 2; bases outside the gene matches: 8. The V gene's germline CDR1 is MNHNY and CDR2 SVGAGI (reference sequence). The CDR3 extends over 15 amino acids. CDR3: CASSSPGGQTYEQYF. CDR3 sequence (DNA): TGTGCCAGCAGTTCCCCAGGGGGACAGACCTACGAGCAGTACTTC.

CDR3 sequence reads: CASSLAGLNYNSPLHF. The CDR3 DNA is TGCGCCAGCAGCTTGGCCGGACTCAACTATAATTCACCCCTCCACTTT. The V and J genes are TRBV5-1 and TRBJ1-6; no clear D. The V end lost 0 bases, the J end lost 3 bases, and 10 bases lay between the germline ends. The CDR3 sequence is 16 residues long. Germline V CDR1 and CDR2: SGHRS, YFSETQ.

The chain carries TRBV7-9 and TRBJ2-7; D is possibly TRBD2 (5 bases). CDR1 is SEHNR and CDR2 is FQNEAQ in the germline V gene (reference sequence). The CDR3 sequence is 14 residues long. With 5 bases removed from V and 2 bases from J, the gap between germline ends came to 13 bases. The CDR3 protein is CASSPTTGTYEQYF. CDR3 sequence (DNA): TGTGCCAGCAGCCCGACAACGGGAACCTACGAGCAGTACTTC.

The table lists this clone with a few counts. The chain is built from TRBV5-1 and TRBJ2-3; D is unresolved. Germline V CDR1 and CDR2: SGHRS, YFSETQ. V lost 2 bases, J lost 4 bases, and 8 bases lay in between. The CDR3 length is 13 residues. This CDR3 is CASSFEGSDTQYF. The CDR3 DNA reads as TGCGCCAGCAGCTTTGAAGGGTCAGATACGCAGTATTTT.

This rearrangement joins TRBV27 to TRBJ1-1, with D perhaps TRBD1 (5 bases). Germline loops: CDR1 MNHEY, CDR2 SMNVEV (reference sequence). Trimming took off 6 bases at V and 8 bases at J, with 22 bases between the two ends. This CDR3 contains 15 residues. CDR3 protein: CASRDSPTGFREAFF. Written as DNA, the CDR3 is TGTGCCAGCAGAGATTCCCCCACAGGTTTTAGGGAAGCTTTCTTT.

There are a few counts of this clone. The gene calls are TRBV10-3 and TRBJ1-2; 7 bases are shared with TRBD1. With 7 bases clipped from V and 7 bases from J, the junction kept 6 bases outside the gene matches. Germline loops: CDR1 ENHRY, CDR2 SYGVKD. This CDR3 has 12 residues. CDR3 in DNA: TGTGCCATCACCAGACAGGGTACTGGCTACACCTTC. It encodes CAITRQGTGYTF.

The chain couples TRBV5-4 to TRBJ2-7; 7 positions agree with TRBD2. Germline V CDR1 and CDR2: SGHNT, YYREEE (reference sequence). The CDR3 runs to 16 residues. Trimming cost V 4 bases and J 5 bases; bases outside gene matches: 15. The CDR3 sequence is CASSGGTTTTRDEQYF. The CDR3 DNA reads as TGTGCCAGCAGCGGGGGGACTACTACTACTCGTGACGAGCAGTACTTC.

This chain links TRBV28 with TRBJ1-5; possibly TRBD1 for D (5 bases). Germline V gene sequence: CDR1 MDHEN, CDR2 SYDVKM. The germline V and J ends were trimmed by 7 bases and 6 bases, with 13 bases remaining between them. This CDR3 region has 13 residues. CDR3 sequence: CASMGVIAQPQHF. The CDR3 coding sequence is TGTGCCAGCATGGGGGTCATAGCTCAGCCCCAGCATTTT.

This chain uses TRBV28 with TRBJ1-4; no clear D gene. Germline lookup yields CDR1 MDHEN and CDR2 SYDVKM. V gave up 5 bases and J gave up 14 bases, with 15 bases separating them. This CDR3 is 12 amino acids long. The CDR3 reads CASSGLGEGLFF. CDR3 sequence (DNA): TGTGCCAGCAGTGGCCTTGGGGAAGGGCTGTTTTTT.

The chain combines TRBV18 with TRBJ1-1; D possibly corresponds to TRBD1 (5 bases). CDR3 length: 15 amino acids. Germline loops: CDR1 KGHSH, CDR2 LQKENI. The V gene lost 2 bases and the J gene lost 0 bases, with 10 bases spanning the gap. The CDR3 loop is CASSPWDGMNTEAFF. The DNA of the CDR3 is TGTGCCAGCTCACCATGGGACGGGATGAACACTGAAGCTTTCTTT.

The chain links TRBV25-1 to TRBJ2-7; TRBD1 matches at 7 bases. This CDR3 is built from 14 residues. The V segment lost 4 bases and the J segment 2 bases; nucleotides outside the gene matches: 5. Germline V gene lookup returns CDR1 MGHDK and CDR2 SYGVNS. The CDR3 nucleotides are TGTGCCAGCAGTGGGGGGACAGTAACCTACGAGCAGTACTTC. This encodes CASSGGTVTYEQYF.

The chain carries TRBV27 and TRBJ2-1; 7 nucleotides match TRBD2. The CDR3 contains 15 residues. Germline V gene data show CDR1 as MNHEY and CDR2 as SMNVEV (reference sequence). Trimming removed 11 bases from V and 3 bases from J; junction bases left unmatched: 13. The CDR3 bases are TGTGCCGCCCGCTCCCTAGCGGATTACTACAATGAGCAGTTCTTC. This encodes CAARSLADYYNEQFF.

The chain uses TRBV6-6 and TRBJ1-5; 9 nucleotides agree with TRBD1. The CDR3 runs 16 residues. After removal of 4 bases from V and 4 bases from J, the junction contained 8 bases not matched to a gene. The germline V gene encodes CDR1 MNHNY and CDR2 SVGAGI (reference sequence). The DNA for the CDR3 is TGTGCCAGCAGTTCGACAGGGGGAATAAGGAATCAGCCCCAGCATTTT. Its protein product is CASSSTGGIRNQPQHF.

The chain has TRBV19 and TRBJ2-5; no firm D call. CDR3 length equals 12 residues. Germline CDR1 is LNHDA and CDR2 is SQIVND (reference sequence). Trimming took off 5 bases at V and 4 bases at J, with 8 bases between the two ends. The CDR3 loop reads CASSSWGETQYF. As DNA, the CDR3 is TGTGCCAGTAGTTCGTGGGGAGAGACCCAGTACTTC.

The chain recombines TRBV9 with TRBJ2-7, with D perhaps assigned TRBD1 or TRBD2 (5 bases each). Trimming pared 4 bases from V and 0 bases from J, leaving 11 bases between. The CDR3 spans 14 residues. Germline-derived CDR1 and CDR2 are SGDLS and YYNGEE. The CDR3 loop is CASSPQRGSYEQYF. In DNA form, the CDR3 reads TGTGCCAGCAGCCCACAGAGGGGCTCCTACGAGCAGTACTTC.

The chain joins TRBV2 to TRBJ2-5, with D possibly matching TRBD2 (7 bases). V was cut by 8 bases and J by 5 bases, with 21 bases left in between. The CDR3 spans 15 residues. The V gene's germline CDR1 is SNHLY and CDR2 FYNNEI. The CDR3 loop reads CASCREDSWVETQYF. The CDR3 DNA follows: TGTGCCAGCTGCCGGGAGGACAGTTGGGTGGAGACCCAGTACTTC.

J is TRBJ2-7 and V is TRBV2; unclear D gene. Germline CDR1 SNHLY, CDR2 FYNNEI. Trimming shortened V by 4 bases and J by 3 bases, and 7 bases separated the two germline ends. CDR3 length: 12 residues. As DNA, the CDR3 is TGTGCCAGCAGTGTAACAGTCTACGAGCAGTACTTC. This sequence encodes CASSVTVYEQYF.

The rearrangement links TRBV27 to TRBJ2-7; D is undetermined. The CDR3 loop spans 15 amino acids. Germline V gene sequence: CDR1 MNHEY, CDR2 SMNVEV (reference sequence). V lost 5 bases, J lost 2 bases, and 16 bases lay in between. The CDR3, as DNA: TGTGCCAGCAGTCCTTACGGTCCGGACCCCTACGAGCAGTACTTC. Amino acids: CASSPYGPDPYEQYF.

Turning to this clone: The sample holds other DNA sequences that translate to the same CDR3. The chain carries TRBV25-1 and TRBJ2-5; D not certain. Germline loops: CDR1 MGHDK, CDR2 SYGVNS. Trimming cost V 2 bases and J 1 base, with 5 bases left between them. This CDR3 is 13 amino acids long. The CDR3 reads CASSEPGQETQYF. CDR3 DNA: TGTGCCAGCAGTGAACCCGGCCAAGAGACCCAGTACTTC.